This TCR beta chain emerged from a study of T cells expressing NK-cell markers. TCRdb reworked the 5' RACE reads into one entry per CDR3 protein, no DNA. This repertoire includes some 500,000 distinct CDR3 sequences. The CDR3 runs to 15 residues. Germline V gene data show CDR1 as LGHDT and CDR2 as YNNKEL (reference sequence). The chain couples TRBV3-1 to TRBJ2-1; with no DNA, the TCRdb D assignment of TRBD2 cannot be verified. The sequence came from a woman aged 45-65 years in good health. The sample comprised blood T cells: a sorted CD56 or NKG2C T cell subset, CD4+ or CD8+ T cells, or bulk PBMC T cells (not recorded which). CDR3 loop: CASSRTSGDRNEQFF.